These 8 T cell receptor beta chains originate from one sample sequenced in a study of cytomegalovirus exposure and HLA in healthy donors. This PCR relied on a set of 60 Vbeta primers and 13 Jbeta primers. Generated by immunoSEQ multiplex PCR, the TCRdb table keeps only in-frame clones and is missing some. The data show approximately 100,000 clones, over 70% seen once. The material sequenced was PBMCs. The source of these receptors is a woman aged 40 to 50 in good health and CMV-seronegative.

The CDR3 region is CASSQDRVNTEAFF. CDR3 DNA sequence: TGTGCCAGCAGTCAAGACAGGGTCAACACTGAAGCTTTCTTT. The chain recombines TRBV27 with TRBJ1-1, with TRBD1 matching 7 bases. There are 14 residues in the CDR3. After removal of 5 bases from V and 2 bases from J, the junction contained 5 bases not matched to a gene. Germline V lookup: CDR1 MNHEY, CDR2 SMNVEV (reference sequence).

The CDR3 bases are TGCGCCAGCAGCTTTACTAGGACTCCGAGCTCCTACGAGCAGTACTTC. Protein product: CASSFTRTPSSYEQYF. The chain uses TRBV5-1 and TRBJ2-7; D might be TRBD2 (5 bases). The CDR3 loop spans 16 amino acids. Trimming removed 2 bases from V and 0 bases from J, with 15 bases in between. Germline V CDR1 and CDR2: SGHRS, YFSETQ.

Turning to this clone: At one end the junction does not follow the germline gene, possibly because of a read error. CDR3 DNA sequence: TGTGCCAGCAGCTTTGCAGCGGGGGTACCTTTGAATGATCAGTTCTTC. Translating gives CASSFAAGVPLNDQFF. The gene calls are TRBV5-6 and TRBJ2-1; TRBD2 agrees at 8 bases. The germline CDR1 and CDR2 sequences are SGHDT and YYEEEE. The CDR3 is made up of 16 amino acids.

A word on this clone: At one end, the junction sequence differs from germline, possibly due to a read error. V usage is TRBV5-1 and J usage is TRBJ2-2; D unclear. The CDR3 length is 14 residues. Germline V gene lookup returns CDR1 SGHRS and CDR2 YFSETQ. CDR3 residues: CASSLGFHTEELFF. Here the CDR3 DNA reads TGCGCCAGCAGCTTGGGTTTCCACACCGAGGAGCTGTTTTTT.

The V gene is TRBV5-6, the J gene TRBJ2-7; 10 bases map to TRBD1. Germline V CDR1 and CDR2: SGHDT, YYEEEE. This CDR3 has 13 residues. V was pared by 2 bases and J by 6 bases, with 2 bases of the junction left unmatched. The CDR3 here is CASSLDRGREQYF. The CDR3 DNA reads TGTGCCAGCAGCTTAGACAGGGGGCGCGAGCAGTACTTC.

The chain's CDR3 is CASSQDYGGLGTEAFF. CDR3 DNA sequence: TGCGCCAGCAGCCAAGATTATGGGGGCCTCGGCACTGAAGCTTTCTTT. The chain joins TRBV4-1 to TRBJ1-1; possible D gene TRBD1, 6 bases. This CDR3 region has 16 residues. The germline gives CDR1 MGHRA, CDR2 YSYEKL. V lost 0 bases to trimming and J lost 4 bases, with 15 bases between them.

J is TRBJ2-3 and V is TRBV5-8, with 7 bases aligning to TRBD1. Germline V gene data show CDR1 as SGHTS and CDR2 as YDEGEE. The CDR3 length is 17 residues. V shed 4 bases and J 5 bases; nucleotides not matched to a gene: 16. The DNA for the CDR3 is TGTGCCAGCAGCAGGGGACAGCATGTTAGATTTGGAGATACGCAGTATTTT. Its translation is CASSRGQHVRFGDTQYF. The full variable domain, rest sourced from reference TRBV5-8 and TRBJ2-3, is EAGVTQSPTHLIKTRGQQATLRCSPISGHTSVYWYQQALGLGLQFLLWYDEGEERNRGNFPPRFSGRQFPNYSSELNVNALELEDSALYLCASSRGQHVRFGDTQYFGPGTRLTVL.

The chain combines TRBV5-1 with TRBJ1-1, with a tentative D call TRBD1 (6 bases). Trimming took 2 bases from V and 2 from J, leaving 13 bases between them. The CDR3 sequence is 15 residues long. CDR1 and CDR2 from the germline V gene are SGHRS and YFSETQ. The CDR3 loop reads CASSLTTGYNTEAFF. The CDR3 DNA is TGCGCCAGCAGCTTAACAACAGGGTATAACACTGAAGCTTTCTTT.